This TCR beta chain was recorded in a study of identical twins. A remark on this clonotype: Antigen: not known.

Through template switching, a universal primer site was introduced, and the cDNA contained unique molecular identifiers. TCRdb itself ran the 5' RACE reads through MiXCR, one entry per CDR3 protein. The table records approximately 350,000 distinct CDR3 sequences, 12% of them present only once. In germline, CDR1 is LGHNA, CDR2 YNFKEQ. Between the trimmed V and J ends, which lost 2 bases and 3 bases, there was a span of 11 bases. The CDR3 loop spans 15 amino acids. Study-wide findings and caveats: Fewer insertions were carried by abundant cord blood beta clonotypes, but none was seen in memory repertoires.

A further study also used this sample, focusing on yellow fever vaccine responses in identical twins.

This sequence was found in a woman between 18 and 30 years old in good health. The sequenced material came from CD8+ T cells sorted from blood. The chain combines TRBV4-2 with TRBJ1-5; D uncertain. The CDR3 spells CASSQTLETNQPQHF. The CDR3 nucleotides are TGTGCCAGCAGCCAAACACTGGAGACCAATCAGCCCCAGCATTTT.